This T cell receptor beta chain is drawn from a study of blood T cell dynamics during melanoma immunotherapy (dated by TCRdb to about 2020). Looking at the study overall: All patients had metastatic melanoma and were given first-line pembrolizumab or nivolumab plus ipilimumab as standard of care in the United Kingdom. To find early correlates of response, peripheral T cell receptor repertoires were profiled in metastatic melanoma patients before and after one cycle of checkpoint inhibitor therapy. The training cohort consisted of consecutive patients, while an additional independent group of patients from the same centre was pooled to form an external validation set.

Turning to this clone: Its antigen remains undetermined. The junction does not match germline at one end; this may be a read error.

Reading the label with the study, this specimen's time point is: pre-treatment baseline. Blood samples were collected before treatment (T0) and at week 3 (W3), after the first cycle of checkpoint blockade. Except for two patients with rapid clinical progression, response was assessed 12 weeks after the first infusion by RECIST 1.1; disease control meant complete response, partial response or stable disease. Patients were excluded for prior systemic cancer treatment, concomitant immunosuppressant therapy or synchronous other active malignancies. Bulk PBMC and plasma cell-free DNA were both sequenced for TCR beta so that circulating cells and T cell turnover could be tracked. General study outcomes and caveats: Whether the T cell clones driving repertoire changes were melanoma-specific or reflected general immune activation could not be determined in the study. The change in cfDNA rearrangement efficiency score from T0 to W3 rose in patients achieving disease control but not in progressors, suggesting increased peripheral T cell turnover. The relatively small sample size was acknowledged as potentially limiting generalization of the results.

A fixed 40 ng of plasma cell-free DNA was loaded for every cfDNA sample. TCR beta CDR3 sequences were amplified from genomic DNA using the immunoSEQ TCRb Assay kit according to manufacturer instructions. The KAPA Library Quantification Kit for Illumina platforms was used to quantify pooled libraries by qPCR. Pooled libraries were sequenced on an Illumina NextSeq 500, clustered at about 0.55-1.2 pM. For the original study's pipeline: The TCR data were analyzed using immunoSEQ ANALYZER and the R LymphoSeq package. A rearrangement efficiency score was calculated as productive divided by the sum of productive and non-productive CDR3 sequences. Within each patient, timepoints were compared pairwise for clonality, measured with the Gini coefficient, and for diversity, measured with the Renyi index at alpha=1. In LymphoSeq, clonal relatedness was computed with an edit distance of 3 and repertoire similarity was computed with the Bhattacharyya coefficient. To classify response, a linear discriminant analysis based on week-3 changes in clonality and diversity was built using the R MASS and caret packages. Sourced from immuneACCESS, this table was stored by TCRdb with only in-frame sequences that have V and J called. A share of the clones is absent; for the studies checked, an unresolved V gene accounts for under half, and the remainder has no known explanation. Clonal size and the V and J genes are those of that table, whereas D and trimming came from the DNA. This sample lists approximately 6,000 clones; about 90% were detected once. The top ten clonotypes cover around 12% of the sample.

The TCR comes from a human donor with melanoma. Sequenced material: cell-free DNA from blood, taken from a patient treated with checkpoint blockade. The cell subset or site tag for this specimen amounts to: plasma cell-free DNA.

Here is the DNA: TGTGCCAGCACCCAAGAATCCGACAGGAACACTGAAGCTTTCTTT. Its product reads: CASTQESDRNTEAFF. The V gene is TRBV4-2 and the J gene is TRBJ1-1; the D gene is perhaps TRBD1, from 5 matching bases. Looking up the germline V gene yields CDR1 LGHNA and CDR2 YNFKEQ. The CDR3 contains 15 residues, cysteine and phenylalanine counted. Kept here is only the CDR3 DNA, which spans 45 bases and is read in frame from base 1.